The 4 T cell receptor beta chains below were found in one sample sequenced in a study of shared clonotypes between healthy human individuals. Data came from immunoSEQ multiplex PCR; TCRdb stores just in-frame clones and leaves some out. The profile shows 2 million to 2.5 million clones, under 97% of them singletons. The sample comprised naive CD4+ T cells sorted from blood. Regarding subset: CD45RA+ positively selected. The receptors were gathered from a man aged 18 to 35 in good health.

The rearrangement uses TRBV5-6 and TRBJ1-3, with D maybe TRBD1 (5 bases). The V gene lost 2 bases and the J gene lost 3 bases, with 6 bases spanning the gap. Germline V gene sequence: CDR1 SGHDT, CDR2 YYEEEE. This CDR3 has 13 residues. CDR3 sequence (DNA): TGTGCCAGCAGCTTAGGGGTTGGAAACACCATATATTTT. Translating gives CASSLGVGNTIYF.

This chain connects TRBV7-8 to TRBJ1-5; 8 nucleotides match TRBD1. In germline, CDR1 is SGHVS, CDR2 FQNEAQ. V lost 0 bases to trimming and J lost 6 bases; unmatched junction nucleotides: 7. CDR3 length equals 16 residues. CDR3 DNA: TGTGCCAGCAGCTTAGCGTGGCAGGGGGCAGGTCAGCCCCAGCATTTT. Translated, it gives CASSLAWQGAGQPQHF.

The rearrangement links TRBV27 to TRBJ2-7, with a weak D call TRBD2 (6 bases). The germline CDR1 and CDR2 sequences are MNHEY and SMNVEV (reference sequence). This CDR3 spans 15 amino acids. With 5 bases removed from V and 6 bases from J, the gap between germline ends came to 20 bases. The CDR3 sequence: CASSPSGSYGGEQYF. The CDR3 DNA reads as TGTGCCAGCAGTCCCAGTGGGAGTTACGGGGGCGAGCAGTACTTC.

V usage is TRBV6-1 and J usage is TRBJ2-7; 11 bases map to TRBD2. CDR1 and CDR2 (germline): MNHNS, SASEGT. The CDR3 is 14 residues long. With 7 bases clipped from V and 2 bases from J, the junction kept 4 bases outside the gene matches. Here the CDR3 reads CASKELAGAYEQYF. CDR3 DNA sequence: TGTGCCAGCAAGGAACTAGCGGGAGCCTACGAGCAGTACTTC.